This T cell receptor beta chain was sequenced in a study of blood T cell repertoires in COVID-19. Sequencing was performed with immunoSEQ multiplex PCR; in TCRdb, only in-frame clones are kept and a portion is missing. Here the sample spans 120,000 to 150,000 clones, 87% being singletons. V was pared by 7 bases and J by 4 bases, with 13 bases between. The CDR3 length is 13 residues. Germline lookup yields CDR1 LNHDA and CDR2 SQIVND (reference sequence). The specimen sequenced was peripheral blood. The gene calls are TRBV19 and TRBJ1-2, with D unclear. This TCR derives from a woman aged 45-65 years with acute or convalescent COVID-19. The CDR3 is CASTPPTFYGYTF. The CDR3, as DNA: TGTGCCAGTACCCCTCCTACTTTCTATGGCTACACCTTC.